Listed below are T cell receptor beta chains from one sample, sequenced in a study of brain T cells in children with intractable seizures. The protocol was immunoSEQ multiplex PCR, while the TCRdb copy is restricted to in-frame clones and leaves out a portion. Of about 320,000 clones listed, approximately 93% are singletons. Sequenced here: peripheral blood, sampled approximately 5 months after surgery. The receptors come from a boy younger than two with tuberous sclerosis and intractable seizures. The CDR3 runs from the conserved cysteine through the conserved F or W. The order of the fields is CDR3 DNA, CDR3 protein, D gene, V gene, J gene, clone size. A D gene is named only where the DNA matches it firmly. A row's size may be missing; if present it is once, few, many or a size class.

DNA: TGTGCCAGCGCAGACACGGCGTCGCATGGCGGGGAGCTGTTTTTT
CDR3: CASADTASHGGELFF
D: -
V: TRBV6-4
J: TRBJ2-2
size: -

DNA: TGCGCCAGCAGCTTGGGTGGAGGGACAGGGGCGTCAGAGACCCAGTACTTC
CDR3: CASSLGGGTGASETQYF
D: TRBD1
V: TRBV5-1
J: TRBJ2-5
size: -

DNA: TGTGCCAGCAGTTTACGACAGTACGATGGCTACACCTTC
CDR3: CASSLRQYDGYTF
D: -
V: TRBV12-3/TRBV12-4
J: TRBJ1-2
size: -

DNA: TGTGCCAGCAGCTTAGTACCACTAGCGGGAGAGACTGAGCAGTTCTTC
CDR3: CASSLVPLAGETEQFF
D: TRBD2
V: TRBV7-8
J: TRBJ2-1
size: -

DNA: TGTGCCAGCAGTCCAGGGTTCGCCTATAATTCACCCCTCCACTTT
CDR3: CASSPGFAYNSPLHF
D: -
V: TRBV6-5
J: TRBJ1-6
size: -

DNA: TGTGCCAGCAGCGTAGGGGCAGGCCCATCTGGAAACACCATATATTTT
CDR3: CASSVGAGPSGNTIYF
D: -
V: TRBV9
J: TRBJ1-3
size: -

DNA: TGTGCCAGCAGTGAATGGGATGGCGGGTCGGGCTACGAGCAGTACTTC
CDR3: CASSEWDGGSGYEQYF
D: -
V: TRBV25-1
J: TRBJ2-7
size: -

DNA: TGCGCCAGCAGTGGGTCGGCTTTACTAGCGGGTCAAGAGACCCAGTACTTC
CDR3: CASSGSALLAGQETQYF
D: TRBD2
V: TRBV10-2
J: TRBJ2-5
size: once

DNA: TGTGCCAGCAGCTTGGAACTAGACCACAATGAGCAGTTCTTC
CDR3: CASSLELDHNEQFF
D: -
V: TRBV7-3
J: TRBJ2-1
size: -

DNA: TGTGCTAGTGGTTTGGTTCAGGGAGTAAGTGACATGAACACTGAAGCTTTCTTT
CDR3: CASGLVQGVSDMNTEAFF
D: -
V: TRBV12-5
J: TRBJ1-1
size: -

DNA: TGTGCCAGCAGCCAAGGGGTCAGCACTGAAGCTTTCTTT
CDR3: CASSQGVSTEAFF
D: -
V: TRBV3-1/TRBV3-2
J: TRBJ1-1
size: -

DNA: TGTGCCAGTAGTATGGTGACAGGGGCCAACGAGCAGTACTTC
CDR3: CASSMVTGANEQYF
D: TRBD1
V: TRBV19
J: TRBJ2-7
size: -

DNA: TGTGCCAGCAGCCAGCACCCCCCAGGTAGCGGTCAGCCCCAGCATTTT
CDR3: CASSQHPPGSGQPQHF
D: -
V: TRBV7-2
J: TRBJ1-5
size: -

DNA: TGTGCCAGCATTGTACAGGGGGCGAAGGCTGAAGCTTTCTTT
CDR3: CASIVQGAKAEAFF
D: TRBD1
V: TRBV6-5
J: TRBJ1-1
size: -

DNA: TGTGCCAGCAGCGACAAACAGGGTAGTGGAAACACCATATATTTT
CDR3: CASSDKQGSGNTIYF
D: -
V: TRBV6-5
J: TRBJ1-3
size: -

DNA: TGTGCCAGCAGCAGACAGGGGGCCGGCAATCAGCCCCAGCATTTT
CDR3: CASSRQGAGNQPQHF
D: TRBD1
V: TRBV2
J: TRBJ1-5
size: -

DNA: TGTGCCAGTAGCGACAGCTATAGTAATCAGCCCCAGCATTTT
CDR3: CASSDSYSNQPQHF
D: -
V: TRBV19
J: TRBJ1-5
size: -

DNA: TGTGCCAGCAGCTTAGAACAGGGCACTGAAGCTTTCTTT
CDR3: CASSLEQGTEAFF
D: -
V: TRBV7-9
J: TRBJ1-1
size: -

DNA: TGTGCCAGCAGCCAAGCGACAGAGAACTATGGCTACACCTTC
CDR3: CASSQATENYGYTF
D: -
V: TRBV3-1/TRBV3-2
J: TRBJ1-2
size: -

DNA: TGCGCCAGCAGCGACCAGTTGAACACTGAAGCTTTCTTT
CDR3: CASSDQLNTEAFF
D: -
V: TRBV5-1
J: TRBJ1-1
size: -

DNA: TGTGCCAGCAGCCCACTTGGGGCGGGTGATACGCAGTATTTT
CDR3: CASSPLGAGDTQYF
D: -
V: TRBV7-3
J: TRBJ2-3
size: -

DNA: TGTGCCAGCAGCCCCACGGGTTGGGGTTTGGAGACAGATACGCAGTATTTT
CDR3: CASSPTGWGLETDTQYF
D: -
V: TRBV11-3
J: TRBJ2-3
size: -

DNA: TGTGCCAGCAGTGATTGGTGGGTGGGCACAGATACGCAGTATTTT
CDR3: CASSDWWVGTDTQYF
D: -
V: TRBV2
J: TRBJ2-3
size: -

DNA: TGTGCCAGCAGTAATAGTCCAGGGTCTGTTCCCCAGCATTTT
CDR3: CASSNSPGSVPQHF
D: -
V: TRBV6-5
J: TRBJ1-5
size: few

DNA: TGCGCCAGCAGCTTGGGACAGGGAGGGGGACTAGGAACCCAGTACTTC
CDR3: CASSLGQGGGLGTQYF
D: -
V: TRBV5-1
J: TRBJ2-5
size: -

DNA: TGTGCCACTCATAGGGGGGGGAGTACTGAAGCTTTCTTT
CDR3: CATHRGGSTEAFF
D: -
V: TRBV6-5
J: TRBJ1-1
size: -

DNA: TGTGCCAGCAGCTCCCGGCCAGCGGGAGAGACCCAGTACTTC
CDR3: CASSSRPAGETQYF
D: -
V: TRBV7-9
J: TRBJ2-5
size: -

DNA: TGTGCCAGCAGCCAAGAGACCGAACGGATTAATGAAAAACTGTTTTTT
CDR3: CASSQETERINEKLFF
D: -
V: TRBV4-2
J: TRBJ1-4
size: -

DNA: TGCGCCAGCAGCTTGGCCCCGGGCAGGGCGTTAGCTACTGAAGCTTTCTTT
CDR3: CASSLAPGRALATEAFF
D: -
V: TRBV5-1
J: TRBJ1-1
size: -

DNA: TGTGCCAGCAGCTCGGTAACTCAGGTATACTATGGCTACACCTTC
CDR3: CASSSVTQVYYGYTF
D: -
V: TRBV7-9
J: TRBJ1-2
size: -

DNA: TGTGCCAGCAGTTACCCGACAGGGGGGAGACAGCCCCAGCATTTT
CDR3: CASSYPTGGRQPQHF
D: TRBD1
V: TRBV6-2/TRBV6-3
J: TRBJ1-5
size: -

DNA: TGTGCCAGTAGTATAGATCGAGAGGTCTCTGGAAACACCATATATTTT
CDR3: CASSIDREVSGNTIYF
D: -
V: TRBV19
J: TRBJ1-3
size: -

DNA: TGTGCCAGTAGTGACACGGGACGGATTTACAATGAGCAGTTCTTC
CDR3: CASSDTGRIYNEQFF
D: -
V: TRBV19
J: TRBJ2-1
size: -

DNA: TGTGCCAGTACCGCTCCGACAGAGACCTACGAGCAGTACTTC
CDR3: CASTAPTETYEQYF
D: -
V: TRBV25-1
J: TRBJ2-7
size: -

DNA: TGTGCCAGTACCCCTGAGGCCGGGACACCGCATCAAGCTTTCTTT
CDR3: CASTPEAGTPHQAFF
D: -
V: TRBV19
J: TRBJ1-1
size: -

DNA: TGTGCCAGCAGTTACTCGTCGTCAGGGTGGAATGGCTACACCTTC
CDR3: CASSYSSSGWNGYTF
D: -
V: TRBV6-5
J: TRBJ1-2
size: few

DNA: TGTGCCAGCAGCCCCGGTCTAGATACGCAGTATTTT
CDR3: CASSPGLDTQYF
D: -
V: TRBV11-1
J: TRBJ2-3
size: -

DNA: TGTGCCAACGGCCCTGGAGGGCCCAACTATGGCTACACCTTC
CDR3: CANGPGGPNYGYTF
D: -
V: TRBV6-5
J: TRBJ1-2
size: -

DNA: TGTGCCAGTAGTATCGACGGTCCAGGGAAGACTGAAGCTTTCTTT
CDR3: CASSIDGPGKTEAFF
D: -
V: TRBV19
J: TRBJ1-1
size: -

DNA: TGTGCCAGCAGACCGGGACAGGGCTACAATGAGCAGTTCTTC
CDR3: CASRPGQGYNEQFF
D: TRBD1
V: TRBV28
J: TRBJ2-1
size: -

DNA: TGTGCCTGGGGCAGGGAACTAAACACTGAAGCTTTCTTT
CDR3: CAWGRELNTEAFF
D: -
V: TRBV30
J: TRBJ1-1
size: -

DNA: TGCGCCAGCAGCACACTAGCGGGGTCCAACATCGATACGCAGTATTTT
CDR3: CASSTLAGSNIDTQYF
D: TRBD2
V: TRBV5-1
J: TRBJ2-3
size: -

DNA: TGTGCCAGCAGCTTAGCGGATCCCACAGATACGCAGTATTTT
CDR3: CASSLADPTDTQYF
D: -
V: TRBV7-9
J: TRBJ2-3
size: -

DNA: TGTGCCAGCAGTTACGGCACTAGCGGCCCAAGGGAGCAGTTCTTC
CDR3: CASSYGTSGPREQFF
D: TRBD2
V: TRBV6-5
J: TRBJ2-1
size: -

DNA: TGTGCCAGCAACCTGGACGGCTGGGATACGCAGTATTTT
CDR3: CASNLDGWDTQYF
D: -
V: TRBV6-5
J: TRBJ2-3
size: -

DNA: TGCAGTGCTAGCGGACTGGACAGGGCCAACTTC
CDR3: CSASGLDRANF
D: TRBD1
V: TRBV20-1
J: TRBJ1-2
size: -